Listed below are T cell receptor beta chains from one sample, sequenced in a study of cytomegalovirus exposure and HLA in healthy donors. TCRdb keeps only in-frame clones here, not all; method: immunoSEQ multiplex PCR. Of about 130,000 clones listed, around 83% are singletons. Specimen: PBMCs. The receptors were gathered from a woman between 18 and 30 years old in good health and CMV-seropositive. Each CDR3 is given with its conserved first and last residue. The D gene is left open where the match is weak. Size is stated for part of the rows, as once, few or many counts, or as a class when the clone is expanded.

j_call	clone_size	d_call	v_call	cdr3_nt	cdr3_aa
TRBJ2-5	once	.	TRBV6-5	TGTGCCAGCAGACCCATGATGGGGGCCCAAGAGACCCAGTACTTC	CASRPMMGAQETQYF
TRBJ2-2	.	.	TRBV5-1	TGCGCCAGCAGCTCCTCGGGGAGTCCACTCGCCGGGGAGCTGTTTTTT	CASSSSGSPLAGELFF
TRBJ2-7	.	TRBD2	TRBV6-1	TGTGCCAGCAGAAAACAGCGGGGGGGCGACGAGCAGTACTTC	CASRKQRGGDEQYF
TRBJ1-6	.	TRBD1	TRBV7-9	TGTGCCACCCAGGGGGCTGGCTATTCACCCCTCCACTTT	CATQGAGYSPLHF
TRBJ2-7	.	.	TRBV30	TGTGCCTGGGCCCATACAGGGTTCGGCTACGAGCAGTACTTC	CAWAHTGFGYEQYF
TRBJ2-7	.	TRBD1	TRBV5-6	TGTGCCAGCAGCCCCCGGGACAGGGGGTCCTACGAGCAGTACTTC	CASSPRDRGSYEQYF
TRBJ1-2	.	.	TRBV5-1	TGCGCCAGCAGCTTGAGCGCCAGCGCGAATGGCTACACCTTC	CASSLSASANGYTF
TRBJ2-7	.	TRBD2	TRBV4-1	TGCGCCAGCAGCCAAGGGGGAGGGGATCCCCGCGAGCAGTACTTC	CASSQGGGDPREQYF
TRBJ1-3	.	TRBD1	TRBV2	TGTGCCAGCAGTCTACAGACAGGGGCTGGAAACACCATATATTTT	CASSLQTGAGNTIYF
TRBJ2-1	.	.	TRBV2	TGTGCCAGCAGTGTCGGGAGCTCCTACAATGAGCAGTTCTTC	CASSVGSSYNEQFF
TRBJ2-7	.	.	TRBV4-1	TGCGCCAGCAGCCAAGGCCGGGGGACCTACGAGCAGTACTTC	CASSQGRGTYEQYF
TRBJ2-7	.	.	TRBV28	TGTGCCAGCACCCGCCCGGGGGCCTACGAGCAGTACTTC	CASTRPGAYEQYF
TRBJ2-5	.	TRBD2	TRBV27	TGTGCCAGCAGTTCGGCCCGGGGAGGGCAAGAGACCCAGTACTTC	CASSSARGGQETQYF
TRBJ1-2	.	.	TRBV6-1	TGTGCCAGCAGTGACAGGGTGAACTATGGCTACACCTTC	CASSDRVNYGYTF
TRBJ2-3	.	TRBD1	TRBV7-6	TGTGCCAGCAGCTTAGCGTCGACAGGGTTTGGCACAGATACGCAGTATTTT	CASSLASTGFGTDTQYF
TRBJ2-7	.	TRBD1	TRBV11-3	TGTGCCAGCAGCGTAGGGACAGGACCCTACGAGCAGTACTTC	CASSVGTGPYEQYF
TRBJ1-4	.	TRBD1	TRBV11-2	TGTGCCAGCAGCTCTGTCCGGGAAGGGGGCCTGTTTTTT	CASSSVREGGLFF
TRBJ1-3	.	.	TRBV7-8	TGTGCCAGCAGCCCATTCCAGGGAGGCTCCATATATTTT	CASSPFQGGSIYF
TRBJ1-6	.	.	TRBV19	TGTGCCAGTAACGTCAGGGGCGGATCACCCCTCCACTTT	CASNVRGGSPLHF
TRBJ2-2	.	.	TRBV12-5	TGTGCTAGTGGTTTGGTTATCAGGGACACCGGGGAGCTGTTTTTT	CASGLVIRDTGELFF
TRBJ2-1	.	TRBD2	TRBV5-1	TGCGCCAGCAGCTTGACGGGGGGGGCCAAAGATGAGCAGTTCTTC	CASSLTGGAKDEQFF
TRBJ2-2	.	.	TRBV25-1	TGTGCCAGCACCCCGGACAAGGATAACACCGGGGAGCTGTTTTTT	CASTPDKDNTGELFF
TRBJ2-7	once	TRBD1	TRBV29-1	TGCAGCGTTGACCGCGGGACAGGGGACGGCGAGCAGTACTTC	CSVDRGTGDGEQYF
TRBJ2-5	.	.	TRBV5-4	TGTGCCAGCAGCTTCGGGTCCCAAGAGACCCAGTACTTC	CASSFGSQETQYF
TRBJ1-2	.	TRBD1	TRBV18	TGTGCCAGCTCACCCCGGCAGGGGGAAGGCTACACCTTC	CASSPRQGEGYTF
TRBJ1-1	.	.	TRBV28	TGTGCCAGCAGTTACCGGGACATGAACACTGAAGCTTTCTTT	CASSYRDMNTEAFF
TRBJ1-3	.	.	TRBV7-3	TGTGCCAGCCCCCTAGTTGCTAACACCATATATTTT	CASPLVANTIYF
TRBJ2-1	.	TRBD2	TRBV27	TGTGCCAGCAGTTTATTTGGGGGAGGGCTGAATGAGCAGTTCTTC	CASSLFGGGLNEQFF
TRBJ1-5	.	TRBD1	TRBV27	TGTGCCAGCAGTTTGGACAGGGGAGGAACTCAGCCCCAGCATTTT	CASSLDRGGTQPQHF